Listed below are T cell receptor beta chains from one sample, sequenced in a study of blood T cell repertoires in COVID-19. Some clones are missing from TCRdb's copy, which holds only in-frame ones; the method was immunoSEQ multiplex PCR. The top ten hold 5.5% of the sample, which has about 140,000 clones, roughly 80% seen once. Sequencing was carried out using PBMCs or T cells enriched from blood (not recorded which). These receptor sequences come from a middle-aged man with acute COVID-19. CDR3s include the opening cysteine and the closing phenylalanine or tryptophan. A D gene is named only where the DNA matches it firmly. Not all rows give a size; the values are once, few, many and, for expanded clones, a class.

d_gene	abundance	v_gene	j_gene	CDR3aa	CDR3nt
NA	NA	TRBV5-1	TRBJ2-6	CASSLAQGSGWSGANVLTF	TGCGCCAGCAGCTTGGCGCAGGGGTCAGGTTGGTCTGGGGCCAACGTCCTGACTTTC
TRBD1	once	TRBV28	TRBJ1-1	CASSLPDRDTEAFF	TGTGCCAGCAGTCTCCCGGACAGGGACACTGAAGCTTTCTTT
NA	NA	TRBV5-1	TRBJ1-4	CASSPRGGTTNEKLFF	TGCGCCAGCAGCCCCCGGGGGGGCACAACTAATGAAAAACTGTTTTTT
TRBD1	NA	TRBV7-6	TRBJ2-7	CASSGGTGRAYEQYF	TGTGCCAGCAGCGGCGGGACAGGGCGGGCCTACGAGCAGTACTTC
TRBD2	many	TRBV10-1	TRBJ2-1	CASSESGGSANEQFF	TGCGCCAGCAGTGAGTCGGGCGGGAGCGCCAATGAGCAGTTCTTC
NA	NA	TRBV5-4	TRBJ1-1	CASSPGPGTDPEAFF	TGTGCCAGCAGCCCGGGGCCAGGGACTGATCCTGAAGCTTTCTTT
NA	NA	TRBV7-9	TRBJ1-1	CASSLGLPEAFF	TGTGCCAGCAGCTTAGGTCTTCCTGAAGCTTTCTTT
NA	NA	TRBV4-1	TRBJ2-7	CASSQVPLVLGGYEQYF	TGCGCCAGCAGCCAAGTCCCTCTAGTGCTAGGGGGTTACGAGCAGTACTTC
TRBD2	NA	TRBV19	TRBJ2-1	CASSGLAGMGFF	TGTGCCAGTAGTGGACTAGCGGGGATGGGGTTCTTC
NA	NA	TRBV11-2	TRBJ1-2	CASSSLYRGEDGYTF	TGTGCCAGCAGCTCCCTTTATCGGGGTGAGGATGGCTACACCTTC
NA	NA	TRBV11-3	TRBJ1-1	CASSLGSMNTEAFF	TGTGCCAGCAGCTTGGGGAGCATGAACACTGAAGCTTTCTTT
TRBD2	NA	TRBV19	TRBJ2-2	CASSFALAAGELFF	TGTGCCAGTAGTTTCGCCCTAGCGGCCGGGGAGCTGTTTTTT
NA	NA	TRBV5-1	TRBJ2-1	CASSQTADNEQFF	TGCGCCAGCAGCCAGACAGCTGACAATGAGCAGTTCTTC
TRBD2	NA	TRBV29-1	TRBJ2-2	CSVVRAGGQNTGELFF	TGCAGCGTTGTTCGAGCGGGGGGCCAGAACACCGGGGAGCTGTTTTTT
NA	NA	TRBV5-1	TRBJ1-1	CASSSNRVGSTEAFF	TGCGCCAGCAGCTCTAACAGGGTGGGGAGCACTGAAGCTTTCTTT
NA	NA	TRBV15	TRBJ1-3	CATSRGQSSGNTIYF	TGTGCCACCAGCAGAGGACAGAGCTCTGGAAACACCATATATTTT
TRBD2	NA	TRBV29-1	TRBJ2-5	CSVGVAGGETQYF	TGCAGCGTAGGGGTAGCGGGAGGAGAGACCCAGTACTTC
NA	NA	TRBV6-2/TRBV6-3	TRBJ2-7	CASSYDYGLRQYF	TGTGCCAGCAGTTACGACTATGGGTTGAGGCAGTACTTC
NA	NA	TRBV3-1/TRBV3-2	TRBJ1-2	CASSQQLNYGYTF	TGTGCCAGCAGCCAACAGTTAAACTATGGCTACACCTTC
TRBD2	NA	TRBV28	TRBJ2-3	CAVREDPDTQYF	TGTGCAGTGCGGGAGGACCCAGATACGCAGTATTTT
TRBD1	NA	TRBV28	TRBJ1-2	CASSLDRTNYGYTF	TGTGCCAGCAGTTTGGACAGGACTAACTATGGCTACACCTTC
TRBD2	NA	TRBV11-3	TRBJ2-3	CASSLGLAGDVDTQYF	TGTGCCAGCAGCTTAGGACTAGCGGGAGATGTAGATACGCAGTATTTT
NA	NA	TRBV12-3/TRBV12-4	TRBJ1-2	CASSFGEVYGYTF	TGTGCCAGCAGTTTCGGGGAGGTCTATGGCTACACCTTC
NA	NA	TRBV18	TRBJ1-4	CASSPAGGVNEKLFF	TGTGCCAGCTCACCTGCTGGCGGCGTTAATGAAAAACTGTTTTTT
TRBD2	NA	TRBV20-1	TRBJ2-2	CSASALAGTGELFF	TGCAGTGCTAGTGCGCTAGCGGGAACCGGGGAGCTGTTTTTT
NA	NA	TRBV4-3	TRBJ1-4	CASSQDSDHNEKLFF	TGCGCCAGCAGCCAAGACTCAGATCATAATGAAAAACTGTTTTTT
NA	NA	TRBV11-2	TRBJ1-1	CASSLELYRTEAFF	TGTGCCAGCAGCTTAGAACTTTATAGGACAGAAGCTTTCTTT
TRBD2	NA	TRBV29-1	TRBJ2-7	CSVGTNGVEQYF	TGCAGCGTAGGGACTAACGGTGTCGAGCAGTACTTC
NA	NA	TRBV7-9	TRBJ2-3	CASSLSASLTGETQYF	TGTGCCAGCAGCTTGTCGGCTAGCCTTACTGGGGAGACGCAGTATTTT
NA	NA	TRBV28	TRBJ2-1	CASSLWGFGVSGHNRNEQFF	TGTGCCAGCAGTTTATGGGGTTTCGGGGTGAGCGGCCATAATCGGAATGAGCAGTTCTTC
NA	NA	TRBV5-6	TRBJ1-2	CASSAKGLRYGYTF	TGTGCCAGCAGCGCCAAGGGACTGCGATATGGCTACACCTTC
NA	NA	TRBV9	TRBJ1-5	CASSVSGNQPQHF	TGTGCCAGCAGCGTTAGTGGCAATCAGCCCCAGCATTTT
TRBD2	NA	TRBV9	TRBJ2-2	CASSVTSGGNTGELFF	TGTGCCAGCAGCGTGACGAGCGGGGGGAACACCGGGGAGCTGTTTTTT
TRBD2	NA	TRBV4-3	TRBJ2-2	CASSQESGGATGELFF	TGCGCCAGCAGCCAAGAGAGCGGGGGGGCCACCGGGGAGCTGTTTTTT
NA	NA	TRBV15	TRBJ1-1	CATSRGRNTEAFF	TGTGCCACCAGCAGAGGTAGGAACACTGAAGCTTTCTTT
TRBD2	few	TRBV27	TRBJ2-7	CASRPRTSGSVYEQYF	TGTGCCAGCAGACCTAGGACTAGCGGGAGTGTCTACGAGCAGTACTTC
NA	NA	TRBV5-6	TRBJ1-1	CASEHGNTEAFF	TGTGCCAGCGAACATGGGAACACTGAAGCTTTCTTT
TRBD1	NA	TRBV2	TRBJ1-1	CASSEGRDRTTGTEAFF	TGTGCCAGCAGTGAAGGCCGGGACAGAACAACGGGGACTGAAGCTTTCTTT